The source of this T cell receptor beta chain is a study of blood T cell repertoires in COVID-19 (TCRdb year 2020). In terms of the full investigation: The collaborator samples originated in the United States, Italy and Spain and spanned the acute and convalescent phases of COVID-19. Subjects who had been exposed to COVID-19, were actively infected with it, or had recovered from it provided the deeply sampled blood TCRbeta repertoires that made up the dataset. Nearly every sample came with metadata listing a de-identified subject ID, COVID-19 status, age in years and sex. The material from the prospective study consisted of cDNA or gDNA derived from T cells, B-cell-depleted T cells, or PBMCs. Where available, HLA class I and class II types were taken from metadata supplied by the sample provider and were not determined by assay-based typing. The repertoires were released in a freely available public database intended as a resource for research on the immune response to SARS-CoV-2. The samples were drawn from two sources: the first 160 participants of the ongoing ImmuneRACE study, and fewer than 1,500 subjects contributed by 6 global collaborators. Paper-wide results and their limitations: How much clinical and demographic metadata was included differed by source and by participant, and the metadata was provided uncurated.

Of note for this clone: The antigen it recognizes is unknown. Per-base qualities were not stored, and no clone one base away is much larger.

The germline ends are 17 bases apart after V is trimmed by 11 bases and J by 6 bases. CDR1 and CDR2, per the germline V gene (reference sequence), are WNHNN and SYGVQD. Including cysteine and phenylalanine, the CDR3 has 13 amino acids. The CDR3 DNA has 39 bases and is translated from base 1. Collaborating institutions collected whole blood in K2EDTA tubes following their own protocols. For TCRbeta analysis, collaborators shipped samples in one of three forms: frozen whole blood, isolated PBMCs, or DNA extracted from either of those sample types. TCRbeta CDR3 regions were amplified from genomic DNA using the immunoSEQ Assay, a bias-controlled multiplex PCR. The authors' analysis ran thus. Nucleated cell counts per sample were estimated from amplification of reference gene primers within the assay. To quantify the absolute abundance of each unique TCRbeta CDR3 rearrangement, sequence reads were collapsed and filtered. Productive Simpson clonality was computed per sample as the square root of Simpson's diversity index over productive rearrangements. TCRdb took over this immuneACCESS table, retaining in-frame rearrangements with V and J assigned. Such tables are incomplete; in checked studies, under half of the missing clones stem from an unresolved V gene, and the remainder is unexplained. The V and J calls and clone size are taken from that table; D and trimming were inferred from the DNA. This sample is represented by roughly 110,000 clones; approximately 78% of them were singletons. Of the sample, under 8% falls within the top ten clones.

Sequencing was carried out using peripheral blood. The sequence was obtained from a man in his 70s with acute or convalescent COVID-19. The sequence links TRBV10-1 to TRBJ1-5; TRBD1 is a possible D gene, resting on 5 matching bases. The CDR3 in this case is CAPNPGGGQPQHF. The nucleotide sequence reads TGCGCCCCGAATCCGGGCGGGGGTCAGCCCCAGCATTTT.